The sequence of this TCR beta chain was determined in a study of Graves' ophthalmopathy and Graves' hyperthyroidism. Overall study: Blood was drawn at initial diagnosis, before any treatment.

The sequenced template was RNA, covering the TCR beta CDR3 region. RT-PCR in the first round used HTBI primers; a second-round multiplex PCR followed. One entry per CDR3 protein, called by TCRdb with MiXCR from the multiplex PCR reads. This repertoire shows about 480,000 distinct CDR3 sequences, around 14% found once; its top ten account for over 7.5%. Fresh peripheral blood (about 10 ml) yielded the PBMCs. This clonotype was counted ten times or more. Trimming removed 6 bases from V and 4 bases from J, with 10 bases in between. Germline-derived CDR1 and CDR2 are SEHNR and FQNEAQ (reference sequence). The CDR3 consists of 12 residues.

The material sequenced was blood. This chain uses TRBV7-9 with TRBJ2-7; D unclear. The clonotype was recovered from a woman aged 30 to 39 with Graves' ophthalmopathy. In nucleotides, the CDR3 is TGTGCCAGCAGTTCGAACATTTACGAGCAGTACTTC. As protein: CASSSNIYEQYF.